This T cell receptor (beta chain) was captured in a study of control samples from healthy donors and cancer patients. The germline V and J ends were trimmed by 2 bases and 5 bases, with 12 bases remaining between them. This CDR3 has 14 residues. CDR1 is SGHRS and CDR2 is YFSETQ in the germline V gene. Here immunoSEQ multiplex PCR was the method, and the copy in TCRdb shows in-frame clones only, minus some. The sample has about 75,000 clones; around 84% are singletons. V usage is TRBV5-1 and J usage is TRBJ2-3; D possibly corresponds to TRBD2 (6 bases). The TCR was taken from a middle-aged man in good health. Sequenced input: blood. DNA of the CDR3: TGCGCCAGCAGCTTAATGCGGGATCAAGATACGCAGTATTTT. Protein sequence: CASSLMRDQDTQYF.